These T cell receptor beta chains were read from a single sample in a study of cytomegalovirus exposure and HLA in healthy donors. TCRdb's table, derived via immunoSEQ multiplex PCR, lists solely in-frame clones and lacks some. The data contain about 140,000 clones, roughly 80% of them singletons. Sequenced sample: PBMCs. The receptors here all came from a man in his forties in good health and CMV-seronegative. Both conserved end residues are part of each CDR3. Fields, in order: CDR3 protein, CDR3 length, V gene.

CDR3aa: CASQHGTEISYEQYF; len: 15; v_gene: TRBV28
CDR3aa: CASSLVWGGTGELFF; len: 15; v_gene: TRBV5-1
CDR3aa: CASSFQGGTGANVLTF; len: 16; v_gene: TRBV28
CDR3aa: CASSQGDGGPAFF; len: 13; v_gene: TRBV4-1
CDR3aa: CASSHGEGQPQHF; len: 13; v_gene: TRBV18
CDR3aa: CASSVGGVEAAEQYF; len: 15; v_gene: TRBV9
CDR3aa: CASSLGTSGNTDTQYF; len: 16; v_gene: TRBV5-1
CDR3aa: CASSLGGTGLDGYTF; len: 15; v_gene: TRBV5-1
CDR3aa: CAGQGRGEQYF; len: 11; v_gene: TRBV28
CDR3aa: CASSPRREGGQYF; len: 13; v_gene: TRBV7-2
CDR3aa: CASSLGTGRNTIYF; len: 14; v_gene: TRBV7-8